What follows describes a single TCR beta chain. This sample was included in a study of Ad26.COV2.S vaccination and SARS-CoV-2 variants. Stated treatment: about 20 received Ad26.COV2.S at low or high dose, single or two shots; 5 received placebo; per-sample allocation not given. All samples were drawn on day 63, counting from the first vaccine or placebo injection. TCRdb keeps only in-frame clones here, not all; method: immunoSEQ multiplex PCR. This sample has hundreds of thousands of clones, with 85% to 90% found just once. The source is a person between 18 and 59 years old who received the Ad26.COV2.S COVID-19 vaccine or a placebo. Sequencing used peripheral blood, obtained in a trial of Ad26.COV2.S vaccine versus placebo.

This chain's CDR3 is CASSYSRDIQAQHF. The CDR3 DNA is TGTGCCAGCAGTTACTCGAGGGACATCCAGGCCCAGCATTTT. The chain employs TRBV6-5 and TRBJ1-5; possible D gene TRBD1, 6 bases. The CDR3 extends over 14 amino acids. The germline V gene has CDR1 MNHEY and CDR2 SVGAGI. V was cut by 0 bases and J by 11 bases, with 14 bases left in between.